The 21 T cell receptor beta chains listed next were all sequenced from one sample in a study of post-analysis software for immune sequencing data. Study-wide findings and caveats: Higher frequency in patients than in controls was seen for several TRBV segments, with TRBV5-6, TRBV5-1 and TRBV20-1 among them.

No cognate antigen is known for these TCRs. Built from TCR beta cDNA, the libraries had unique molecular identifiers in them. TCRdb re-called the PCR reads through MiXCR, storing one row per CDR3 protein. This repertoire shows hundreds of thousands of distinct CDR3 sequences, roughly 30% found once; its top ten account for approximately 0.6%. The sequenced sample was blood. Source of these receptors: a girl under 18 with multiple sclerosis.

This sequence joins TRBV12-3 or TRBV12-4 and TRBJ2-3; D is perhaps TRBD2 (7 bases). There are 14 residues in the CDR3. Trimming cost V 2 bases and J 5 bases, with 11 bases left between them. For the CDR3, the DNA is TGTGCCAGCAGTTTATGGGGGGGCGAAGATACGCAGTATTTT. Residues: CASSLWGGEDTQYF.

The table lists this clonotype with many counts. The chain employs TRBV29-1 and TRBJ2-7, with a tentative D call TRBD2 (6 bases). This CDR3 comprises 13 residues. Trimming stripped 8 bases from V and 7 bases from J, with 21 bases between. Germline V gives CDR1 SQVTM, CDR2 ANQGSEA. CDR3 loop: CSPAGRGTGEQYF. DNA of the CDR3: TGCAGCCCTGCAGGGCGCGGGACGGGGGAGCAGTACTTC.

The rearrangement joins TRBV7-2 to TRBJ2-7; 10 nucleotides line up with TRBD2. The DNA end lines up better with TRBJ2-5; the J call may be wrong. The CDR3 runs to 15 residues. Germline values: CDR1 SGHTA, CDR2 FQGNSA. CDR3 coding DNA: TGTGCCAGCAGCTTTGAGAGCGGGAGGGCCAGGACCCAGTACTTC. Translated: CASSFESGRARTQYF.

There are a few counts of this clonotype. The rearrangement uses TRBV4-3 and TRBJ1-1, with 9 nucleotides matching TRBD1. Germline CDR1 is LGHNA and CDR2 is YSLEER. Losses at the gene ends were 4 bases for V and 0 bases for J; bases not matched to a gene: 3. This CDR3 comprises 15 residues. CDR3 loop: CASSRGTGLNTEAFF. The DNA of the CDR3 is TGCGCCAGCAGCCGGGGGACAGGGCTGAACACTGAAGCTTTCTTT.

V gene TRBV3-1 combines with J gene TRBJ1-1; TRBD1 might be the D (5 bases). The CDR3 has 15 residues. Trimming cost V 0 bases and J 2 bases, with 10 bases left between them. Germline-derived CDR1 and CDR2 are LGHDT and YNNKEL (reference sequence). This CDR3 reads CASSQDGGYNTEAFF. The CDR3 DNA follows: TGTGCCAGCAGCCAAGATGGGGGATACAACACTGAAGCTTTCTTT.

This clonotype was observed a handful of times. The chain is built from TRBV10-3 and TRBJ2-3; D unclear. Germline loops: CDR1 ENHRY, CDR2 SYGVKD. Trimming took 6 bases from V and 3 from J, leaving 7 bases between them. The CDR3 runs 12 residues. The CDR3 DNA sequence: TGTGCCATCAGCCCGGCGACAGATACGCAGTATTTT. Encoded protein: CAISPATDTQYF.

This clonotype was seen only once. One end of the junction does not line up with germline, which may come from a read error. The CDR3 sequence is CSTSGGGSQHF. The CDR3 DNA reads TGCAGTACTAGCGGTGGGGGTTCCCAGCATTTT. The chain combines TRBV20-1 with TRBJ1-5, with a tentative D call TRBD1 (5 bases). From germline, CDR1 is DFQATT and CDR2 SNEGSKA (reference sequence). This CDR3 region has 11 residues.

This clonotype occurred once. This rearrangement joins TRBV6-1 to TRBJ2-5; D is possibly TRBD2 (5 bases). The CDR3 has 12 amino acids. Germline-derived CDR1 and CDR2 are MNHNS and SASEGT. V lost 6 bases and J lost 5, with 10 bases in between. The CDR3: CASREVLETQYF. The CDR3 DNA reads TGTGCCAGCAGGGAGGTACTCGAGACCCAGTACTTC.

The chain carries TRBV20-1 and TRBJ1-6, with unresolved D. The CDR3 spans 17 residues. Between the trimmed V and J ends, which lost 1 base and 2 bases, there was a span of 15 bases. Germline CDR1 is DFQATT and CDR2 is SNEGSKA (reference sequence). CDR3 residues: CSARGRESGAYNSPLHF. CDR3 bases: TGCAGTGCTAGAGGGAGAGAGTCCGGGGCCTATAATTCACCCCTCCACTTT.

The CDR3 spells CASSLVSGAERGNIQYF. Here the CDR3 DNA reads TGTGCCAGCAGCTTAGTTTCTGGGGCCGAGAGGGGGAACATTCAGTACTTC. V and J are TRBV7-2 and TRBJ2-4, with D perhaps matching TRBD1 (6 bases). Between the trimmed V and J ends, which lost 1 base and 7 bases, there was a span of 20 bases. The CDR3 is 17 residues long. From germline, CDR1 is SGHTA and CDR2 FQGNSA.

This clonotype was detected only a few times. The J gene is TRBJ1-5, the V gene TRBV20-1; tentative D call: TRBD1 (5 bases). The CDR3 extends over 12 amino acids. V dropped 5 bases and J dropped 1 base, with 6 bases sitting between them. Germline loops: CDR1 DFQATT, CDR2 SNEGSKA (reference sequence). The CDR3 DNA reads TGCAGTGCTGGGGACAGCAATCAGCCCCAGCATTTT. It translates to CSAGDSNQPQHF.

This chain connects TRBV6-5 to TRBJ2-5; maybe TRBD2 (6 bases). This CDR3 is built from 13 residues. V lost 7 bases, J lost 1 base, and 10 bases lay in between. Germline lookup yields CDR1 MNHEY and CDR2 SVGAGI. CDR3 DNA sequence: TGTGCCAGCACGGGGGAAGCCCAAGAGACCCAGTACTTC. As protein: CASTGEAQETQYF.

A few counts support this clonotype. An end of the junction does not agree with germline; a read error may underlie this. The CDR3: CAGSAQRGDNQPQHF. The CDR3 DNA follows: TGTGCCGGCAGCGCCCAACGCGGTGACAATCAGCCCCAGCATTTT. The chain has TRBV7-2 and TRBJ1-5; D gene unclear. The CDR3 spans 15 residues. Germline values: CDR1 SGHTA, CDR2 FQGNSA. Complete variable domain (other parts from reference TRBV7-2 and TRBJ1-5): GAGVSQSPSNKVTEKGKDVELRCDPISGHTALYWYRQSLGQGLEFLIYFQGNSAPDKSGLPSDRFSAERTGGSVSTLTIQRTQQEDSAVYLCAGSAQRGDNQPQHFGDGTRLSIL.

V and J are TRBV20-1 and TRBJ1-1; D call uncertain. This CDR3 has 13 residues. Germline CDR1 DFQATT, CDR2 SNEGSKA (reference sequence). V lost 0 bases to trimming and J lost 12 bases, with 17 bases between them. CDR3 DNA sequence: TGCAGTGCTAGAGATCTGGCACCTGGCTATCCTTTCTTT. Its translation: CSARDLAPGYPFF.

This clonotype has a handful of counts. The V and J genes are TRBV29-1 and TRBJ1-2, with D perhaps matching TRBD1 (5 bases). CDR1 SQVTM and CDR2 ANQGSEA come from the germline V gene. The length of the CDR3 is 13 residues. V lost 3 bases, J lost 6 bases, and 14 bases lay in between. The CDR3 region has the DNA TGCAGCGTTGATGAGCCGCGGGGGAATGGCTACACCTTC. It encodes CSVDEPRGNGYTF.

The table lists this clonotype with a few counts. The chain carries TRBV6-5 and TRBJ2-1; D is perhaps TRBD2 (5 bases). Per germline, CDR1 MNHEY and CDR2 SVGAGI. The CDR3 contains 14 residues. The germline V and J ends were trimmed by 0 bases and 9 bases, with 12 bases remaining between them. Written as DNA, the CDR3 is TGTGCCAGCAGTTACTCGGCAGACTACCCTGAGCAGTTCTTC. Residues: CASSYSADYPEQFF.

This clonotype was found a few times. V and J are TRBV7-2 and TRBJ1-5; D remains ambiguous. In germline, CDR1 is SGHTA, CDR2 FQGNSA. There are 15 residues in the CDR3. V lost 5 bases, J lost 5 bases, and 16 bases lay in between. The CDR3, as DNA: TGTGCCAGCAGCCCAAGGGTAGGGCTCGATCAGCCCCAGCATTTT. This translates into CASSPRVGLDQPQHF.

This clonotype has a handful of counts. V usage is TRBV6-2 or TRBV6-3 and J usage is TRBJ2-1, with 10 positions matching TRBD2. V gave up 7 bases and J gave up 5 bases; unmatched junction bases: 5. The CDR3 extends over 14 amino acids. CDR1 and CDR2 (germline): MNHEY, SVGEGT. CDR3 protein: CASTGLAYHNEQFF. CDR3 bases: TGTGCCAGCACGGGACTAGCGTACCACAATGAGCAGTTCTTC.

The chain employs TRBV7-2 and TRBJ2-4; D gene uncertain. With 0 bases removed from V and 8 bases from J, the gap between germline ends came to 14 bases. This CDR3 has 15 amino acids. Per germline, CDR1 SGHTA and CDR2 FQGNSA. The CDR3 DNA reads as TGTGCCAGCAGCTTAGCGCTGGGGTTTAGGGACATTCAGTACTTC. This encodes CASSLALGFRDIQYF.

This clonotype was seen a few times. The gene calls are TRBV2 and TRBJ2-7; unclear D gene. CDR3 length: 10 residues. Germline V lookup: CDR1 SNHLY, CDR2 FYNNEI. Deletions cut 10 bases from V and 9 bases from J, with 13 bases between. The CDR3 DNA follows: TGTGCCACGACGGCGTTGGGGCAGTACTTC. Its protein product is CATTALGQYF. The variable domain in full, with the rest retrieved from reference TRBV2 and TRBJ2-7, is EPEVTQTPSHQVTQMGQEVILRCVPISNHLYFYWYRQILGQKVEFLVSFYNNEISEKSEIFDDQFSVERPDGSNFTLKIRSTKLEDSAMYFCATTALGQYFGPGTRLTVT.

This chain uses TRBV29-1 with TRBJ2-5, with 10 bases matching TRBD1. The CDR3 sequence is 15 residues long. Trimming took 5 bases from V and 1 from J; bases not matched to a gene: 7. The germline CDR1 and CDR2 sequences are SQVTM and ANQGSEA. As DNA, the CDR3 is TGCAGCGTTCATGGGACAGGGGTGGCCCAAGAGACCCAGTACTTC. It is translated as CSVHGTGVAQETQYF.